The TCR beta chain under discussion was sequenced for a study of T cells in lung cancer brain metastases. Sequencing was performed with immunoSEQ multiplex PCR; in TCRdb, only in-frame clones are kept and a portion is missing. The sample lists fewer than 5,500 clones, about 88% occurring once. Germline assignment: CDR1 MDHEN and CDR2 SYDVKM. V lost 2 bases and J lost 0, with 8 bases in between. The CDR3 sequence is 14 residues long. V and J are TRBV28 and TRBJ2-7; no definite D call. The origin of this receptor is a woman in her 50s with non-small cell lung cancer. Sequences were obtained from tumor tissue from the primary lung tumor. CDR3 bases: TGTGCCAGCAGTTTACAGCAAAGCTCCTACGAGCAGTACTTC. Translating it yields CASSLQQSSYEQYF.